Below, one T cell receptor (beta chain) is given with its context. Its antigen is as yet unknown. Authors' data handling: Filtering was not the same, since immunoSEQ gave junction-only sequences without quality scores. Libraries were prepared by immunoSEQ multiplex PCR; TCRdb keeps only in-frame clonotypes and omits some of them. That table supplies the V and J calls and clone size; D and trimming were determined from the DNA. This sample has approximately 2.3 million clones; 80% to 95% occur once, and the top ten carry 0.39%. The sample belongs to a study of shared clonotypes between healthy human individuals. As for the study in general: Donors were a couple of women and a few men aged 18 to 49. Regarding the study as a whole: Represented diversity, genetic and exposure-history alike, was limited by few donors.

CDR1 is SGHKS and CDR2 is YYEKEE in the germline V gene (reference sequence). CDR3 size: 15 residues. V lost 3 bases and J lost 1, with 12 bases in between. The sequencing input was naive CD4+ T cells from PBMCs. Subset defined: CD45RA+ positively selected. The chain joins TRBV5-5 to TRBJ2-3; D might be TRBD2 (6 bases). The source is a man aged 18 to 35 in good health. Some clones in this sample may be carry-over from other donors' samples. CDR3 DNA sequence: TGTGCCAGCAGCTGGCCACAGCGGGGCACAGATACGCAGTATTTT. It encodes CASSWPQRGTDTQYF.